The rows below give T cell receptor beta chains drawn from one sample of a study of T cell responses to AZD1222 COVID-19 vaccine. Only in-frame clones appear in the TCRdb table, and some are missing; sequencing was by immunoSEQ multiplex PCR. This sample has 58,000 or so clones, with about four fifths found just once. The source was peripheral blood, collected on day 0 of AZD1222 vaccination. The receptors were sampled from an adult in good health. The CDR3 runs from the conserved cysteine through the conserved F or W. A D gene is named only where the DNA matches it firmly. Some rows mark clone size as missing; the rest say once, few, many or name a class of expanded clone.

-,TRBJ1-2,TRBV5-5,-,CASSWEAANRYGYTF,TGTGCCAGCAGCTGGGAGGCAGCAAACCGCTATGGCTACACCTTC
-,TRBJ1-5,TRBV27,-,CASSPTDSNQPQHF,TGTGCCAGCAGTCCCACAGATAGCAATCAGCCCCAGCACTTT
-,TRBJ2-5,TRBV11-3,-,CASSFSGTTQETQYF,TGTGCCAGCAGCTTCTCCGGGACCACCCAAGAGACCCAGTACTTC
-,TRBJ2-7,TRBV19,-,CASSISGYEQYF,TGTGCCAGTAGTATATCGGGCTACGAGCAGTACTTC
-,TRBJ2-4,TRBV6-5,-,CASSSSLRVAKNIQYF,TGTGCCAGCAGTTCGAGTCTCAGGGTAGCCAAAAACATTCAGTACTTC
-,TRBJ2-2,TRBV4-3,-,CASSSDPGTATGELFF,TGCGCCAGCAGCTCGGATCCCGGGACCGCCACCGGGGAGCTGTTTTTT
-,TRBJ1-5,TRBV28,-,CASSLIRAAVQPQHF,TGTGCCAGCAGCTTGATCAGGGCTGCTGTTCAGCCCCAGCATTTT
-,TRBJ1-4,TRBV25-1,-,CASSEFRAGDNEKLFF,TGTGCCAGCAGTGAATTTCGCGCGGGGGATAATGAAAAACTGTTTTTT
-,TRBJ1-2,TRBV5-1,TRBD1,CASSSRQPRGLYGYTF,TGCGCCAGCAGCTCCCGACAGCCTAGGGGGCTTTATGGCTACACCTTC
-,TRBJ1-2,TRBV7-2,-,CASSLEVGGGYGYTF,TGTGCCAGCAGCTTAGAGGTGGGTGGCGGCTATGGCTACACCTTC
-,TRBJ1-2,TRBV19,TRBD1,CASTGQGAPHGYTF,TGTGCCAGTACGGGACAGGGGGCGCCACACGGCTACACCTTC
-,TRBJ2-1,TRBV5-1,TRBD2,CASSTLLAGEDEQFF,TGCGCCAGCAGCACCCTACTAGCGGGTGAGGATGAGCAGTTCTTC
-,TRBJ1-4,TRBV6-6,-,CASSYAGLEKLFF,TGTGCCAGCAGTTACGCGGGACTTGAAAAACTGTTTTTT
-,TRBJ1-6,TRBV30,-,CAWTGDPYNSPLHF,TGTGCCTGGACGGGGGATCCTTATAATTCACCCCTCCACTTT
-,TRBJ1-4,TRBV5-4,-,CASSLQGQGEKLFF,TGTGCCAGCAGCTTGCAGGGCCAAGGGGAAAAACTGTTTTTT
-,TRBJ2-7,TRBV3-1/TRBV3-2,-,CASSQELAYEQYF,TGTGCCAGCAGCCAAGAGTTGGCGTACGAGCAGTACTTC
-,TRBJ1-6,TRBV3-1/TRBV3-2,TRBD1,CASSLGQGAGSPLHF,TGTGCCAGCAGCCTGGGACAGGGAGCCGGTTCACCCCTCCACTTT
-,TRBJ1-6,TRBV3-1/TRBV3-2,TRBD1,CASSQDLQGGGIDNSPLHF,TGTGCCAGCAGCCAAGATTTGCAGGGGGGAGGGATTGATAATTCACCCCTCCACTTT
once,TRBJ1-5,TRBV19,-,CASSIPQGQPQHF,TGTGCCAGTAGTATCCCACAGGGTCAGCCCCAGCATTTT
-,TRBJ1-4,TRBV4-1,-,CASSGKALTTNEKLFF,TGCGCCAGCAGCGGTAAAGCACTCACAACTAATGAAAAACTGTTTTTT
-,TRBJ2-2,TRBV7-9,TRBD2,CASSPTREGDTGELFF,TGTGCCAGCAGCCCGACTCGGGAGGGGGACACCGGGGAGCTGTTTTTT
-,TRBJ1-1,TRBV3-1/TRBV3-2,-,CASSRNGGGPEAFF,TGTGCCAGCAGCCGGAATGGGGGGGGACCTGAAGCTTTCTTT
once,TRBJ1-3,TRBV2,-,CASSEEGWVGSGNTIYF,TGTGCCAGCAGTGAAGAGGGATGGGTGGGCTCTGGAAACACCATATATTTT
-,TRBJ1-6,TRBV7-6,-,CASKGSYNSPLHF,TGTGCCAGCAAGGGCTCCTATAATTCACCCCTCCACTTT
-,TRBJ1-1,TRBV9,-,CASSVREAEAFF,TGTGCCAGCAGCGTCCGTGAGGCTGAAGCTTTCTTT
-,TRBJ2-2,TRBV6-5,-,CASSYRLDTGELFF,TGTGCCAGCAGTTACCGTCTTGACACCGGGGAGCTGTTTTTT
-,TRBJ1-4,TRBV7-8,-,CASSLALGGLLPEKLFF,TGTGCCAGCAGCTTAGCGCTGGGCGGCCTTCTCCCCGAAAAACTGTTTTTT
-,TRBJ2-3,TRBV20-1,-,CSASRGATGAPDTQYF,TGCAGTGCTAGTCGCGGGGCAACGGGGGCCCCAGATACGCAGTATTTT
-,TRBJ2-2,TRBV3-1/TRBV3-2,-,CASSRRGGSTGELFF,TGTGCCAGCAGCCGTAGGGGGGGGAGCACCGGGGAGCTGTTTTTT
-,TRBJ1-1,TRBV12-3/TRBV12-4,-,CASRGNTEAFF,TGTGCCAGCAGGGGGAACACTGAAGCTTTCTTT
-,TRBJ2-7,TRBV5-4,TRBD2,CASSSLTSGGRSSYEQYF,TGTGCCAGCAGCTCCCTGACTAGCGGGGGCCGGAGCTCCTACGAGCAGTACTTC
once,TRBJ1-4,TRBV4-3,-,CASSQDWGGGFNEKLFF,TGCGCCAGCAGCCAAGATTGGGGCGGAGGGTTTAATGAAAAACTGTTTTTT
-,TRBJ1-1,TRBV7-8,-,CASSERDGLNTEAFF,TGTGCCAGCAGCGAAAGGGACGGTTTGAACACTGAAGCTTTCTTT
-,TRBJ1-2,TRBV4-1,TRBD1,CASSQGQGQIYGYTF,TGCGCCAGCAGCCAAGGCCAGGGACAGATCTATGGCTACACCTTC
-,TRBJ2-1,TRBV4-2,TRBD1,CASSQELIRQGVSYNEQFF,TGTGCCAGCAGCCAAGAATTAATCCGACAGGGGGTTTCCTACAATGAGCAGTTCTTC
-,TRBJ2-5,TRBV4-3,-,CASSRGPGETQYF,TGCGCCAGCAGCCGCGGACCGGGAGAGACCCAGTACTTC
-,TRBJ2-5,TRBV7-9,TRBD2,CASSPTSGETQYF,TGTGCCAGCAGCCCGACTAGCGGGGAGACCCAGTACTTC
-,TRBJ1-1,TRBV28,-,CASSLTKSTEAFF,TGTGCCAGCAGTTTAACGAAGAGCACTGAAGCTTTCTTT
-,TRBJ2-2,TRBV28,TRBD1,CASRRWTGGTGELFF,TGTGCCAGCAGACGGTGGACAGGGGGCACCGGGGAGCTGTTTTTT
-,TRBJ2-2,TRBV6-1,-,CASSDDSAGELFF,TGTGCCAGCAGTGATGACAGCGCCGGGGAGCTGTTTTTT
-,TRBJ1-1,TRBV3-1/TRBV3-2,-,CASSQAQGPTTMNTEAFF,TGTGCCAGCAGCCAAGCCCAGGGGCCAACTACAATGAACACTGAAGCTTTCTTT
-,TRBJ2-2,TRBV21-1,-,CASSLGGSTGELFF,TGTGCCAGCAGCCTTGGGGGGAGCACCGGGGAGCTGTTTTTT
-,TRBJ2-7,TRBV20-1,-,CSASGGRGGYEQYF,TGCAGTGCTAGTGGTGGGCGTGGGGGCTACGAGCAGTACTTC
-,TRBJ2-1,TRBV9,TRBD2,CASSPAGGGSYNEQFF,TGTGCCAGCAGCCCCGCTGGGGGGGGCTCCTACAATGAGCAGTTCTTC
-,TRBJ1-1,TRBV18,-,CASSPWGGSNTEAFF,TGTGCCAGCTCACCTTGGGGGGGCTCGAACACTGAAGCTTTCTTT
-,TRBJ1-1,TRBV14,-,CASSQDVRNTEAFF,TGTGCCAGCAGCCAAGACGTTCGGAACACTGAAGCTTTCTTT
-,TRBJ2-3,TRBV11-2,-,CASSFRGITDTQYF,TGTGCCAGCAGCTTTCGGGGGATCACAGATACGCAGTATTTT
-,TRBJ2-1,TRBV13,-,CASSLGVAGAQNEQFF,TGTGCCAGCAGCTTAGGCGTGGCGGGGGCTCAAAATGAGCAGTTCTTC
-,TRBJ1-4,TRBV5-4,-,CASSRRGTNEKLFF,TGTGCCAGCAGCCGTAGGGGGACTAATGAAAAACTGTTTTTT
-,TRBJ2-7,TRBV11-3,TRBD1,CASSLGGGRYEQYF,TGTGCCAGCAGCTTAGGAGGGGGCCGATACGAGCAGTACTTC
-,TRBJ1-2,TRBV7-9,TRBD1,CASSLGQLTYGYTF,TGTGCCAGCAGCTTGGGACAGCTTACCTATGGCTACACCTTC
-,TRBJ2-5,TRBV5-4,-,CASNTETQYF,TGTGCCAGCAACACGGAGACCCAGTACTTC
-,TRBJ2-7,TRBV6-5,-,CASSSLAVSYEQYF,TGTGCCAGCAGTTCTTTGGCCGTCTCCTACGAGCAGTACTTC
-,TRBJ2-7,TRBV15,-,CATSRGREYEQYF,TGTGCCACCAGCAGAGGAAGGGAGTACGAGCAGTACTTC
medium-sized,TRBJ1-5,TRBV5-4,-,CASRSDAPGDQPQHF,TGTGCCAGCAGATCGGACGCCCCTGGGGATCAGCCCCAGCATTTT